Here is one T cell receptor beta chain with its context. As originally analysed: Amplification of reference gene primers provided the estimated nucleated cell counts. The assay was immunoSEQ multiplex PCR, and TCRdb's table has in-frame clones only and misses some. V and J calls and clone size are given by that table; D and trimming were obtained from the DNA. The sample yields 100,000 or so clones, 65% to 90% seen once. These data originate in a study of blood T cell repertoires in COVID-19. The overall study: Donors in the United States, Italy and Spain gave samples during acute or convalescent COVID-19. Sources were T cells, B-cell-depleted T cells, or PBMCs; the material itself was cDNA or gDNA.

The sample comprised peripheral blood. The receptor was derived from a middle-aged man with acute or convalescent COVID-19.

The CDR3 loop is CASSFIQGPEAFF. CDR3 nucleotide sequence: TGTGCCAGCAGTTTTATACAGGGGCCTGAAGCTTTCTTT. The chain joins TRBV12-3 or TRBV12-4 to TRBJ1-1; 7 positions match TRBD1. The ends lost 3 bases at V and 6 bases at J; junction bases unmatched: 4. The CDR3 totals 13 residues.